Shown below are 32 T cell receptor beta chains from a single sample sequenced in a study of blood T cell repertoires in COVID-19. Using immunoSEQ multiplex PCR, the repertoire was profiled, and TCRdb retains in-frame clones only, with some absent. The data hold 200,000 to 250,000 clones, with roughly 88% observed a single time. The specimen was PBMCs or T cells enriched from blood (not recorded which). The receptors originated from a woman aged 25 to 39 who had been exposed to COVID-19.

A single count supports this clone. The chain joins TRBV10-3 to TRBJ2-7; perhaps TRBD2 as D (6 bases). This CDR3 region has 13 residues. CDR1 and CDR2 from the germline V gene are ENHRY and SYGVKD. Deletions cut 10 bases from V and 1 base from J, with 14 bases between. In DNA, the CDR3 is TGTGCCACCGGGACTGCTGGGTCCTACGAGCAGTACTTC. Protein sequence: CATGTAGSYEQYF.

This clone is a singleton in its sample. This chain connects TRBV10-3 to TRBJ1-4; tentative D call: TRBD1 (6 bases). The CDR3 contains 15 residues. The germline V gene has CDR1 ENHRY and CDR2 SYGVKD. CDR3 sequence: CATRGAGATNEKLFF. CDR3 bases: TGTGCGACCCGGGGGGCGGGAGCAACTAATGAAAAACTGTTTTTT.

The rearrangement links TRBV11-2 to TRBJ1-3, with unresolved D. The CDR3 runs 11 residues. Germline V gene data show CDR1 as SGHAT and CDR2 as FQNNGV. V was shortened by 5 bases and J by 8 bases, with 7 bases between the two germline ends. CDR3 nucleotides: TGTGCCAGCAGCCTGCGATACACCATATATTTT. This translates into CASSLRYTIYF.

This sequence joins TRBV7-2 and TRBJ1-1; a possible D gene is TRBD1 (5 bases). Germline V gene data show CDR1 as SGHTA and CDR2 as FQGNSA. V lost 3 bases to trimming and J lost 4 bases, with 12 bases between them. This CDR3 has 14 residues. The CDR3 DNA is TGTGCCAGCAGCTTCGGCAGGGCGGTCACTGAAGCTTTCTTT. Protein product: CASSFGRAVTEAFF.

This clone was found once. The rearrangement uses TRBV11-2 and TRBJ2-1; 12 positions agree with TRBD2. CDR1 and CDR2 (germline): SGHAT, FQNNGV. This CDR3 is built from 16 residues. V was clipped by 5 bases and J by 4 bases; unmatched bases: 6. In DNA form, the CDR3 reads TGTGCCAGCAGCCCCCAACTAGCGGGAGGATACAATGAGCAGTTCTTC. Protein product: CASSPQLAGGYNEQFF.

This clone was counted a single time. The chain employs TRBV30 and TRBJ2-5, with 13 bases fitting TRBD2. In germline, CDR1 is GTSNPN, CDR2 SVGIG (reference sequence). V was clipped by 4 bases and J by 5 bases; unmatched bases: 4. The CDR3 is 14 amino acids. CDR3 DNA sequence: TGTGCCTGGACGACTAGCGGGAGGTCGGAGACCCAGTACTTC. It yields the protein CAWTTSGRSETQYF.

V and J are TRBV30 and TRBJ2-1; 10 positions agree with TRBD2. The length of the CDR3 is 16 residues. Per the germline V gene, CDR1 is GTSNPN and CDR2 is SVGIG (reference sequence). V gave up 1 base and J gave up 2 bases; unmatched junction bases: 5. The CDR3 loop is CAWSAPTSGAYNEQFF. The CDR3 DNA is TGTGCCTGGAGTGCCCCTACTAGCGGGGCCTACAATGAGCAGTTCTTC.

The chain recombines TRBV3-1 (or the pseudogene TRBV3-2) with TRBJ2-1, with TRBD2 matching over 9 bases. The CDR3 is made up of 19 amino acids. Trimming at V came to 0 bases and at J to 3 bases, leaving 12 bases not matched to a gene. CDR1 and CDR2 (germline): LGHDT, YNNKEL (reference sequence). CDR3 nucleotide sequence: TGTGCCAGCAGCCAAGATTCAGGGCAAGCGGGGGGCCTCTACAATGAGCAGTTCTTC. Translation: CASSQDSGQAGGLYNEQFF.

This clone was recorded only once. This CDR3 reads CASKKGALEPGELFF. CDR3 sequence (DNA): TGTGCCAGCAAAAAAGGAGCGCTGGAACCCGGGGAGCTGTTTTTT. The chain uses TRBV28 and TRBJ2-2; no reliable D call. The CDR3 has 15 amino acids. V gave up 7 bases and J gave up 6 bases, with 18 bases separating them. Germline CDR1 is MDHEN and CDR2 is SYDVKM.

This chain links TRBV24-1 with TRBJ2-1; 11 nucleotides agree with TRBD2. After removal of 3 bases from V and 7 bases from J, the junction contained 7 bases not matched to a gene. The CDR3 is 16 residues long. The germline gives CDR1 KGHDR, CDR2 SFDVKD. CDR3 DNA: TGTGCCACCAGTGATGAAACTAGCGGGAGAAGGAATGAGCAGTTCTTC. Its translation is CATSDETSGRRNEQFF.

The chain links TRBV5-1 to TRBJ2-1, with D possibly TRBD1 on 6 matching bases. The germline CDR1 and CDR2 sequences are SGHRS and YFSETQ. V gave up 4 bases and J gave up 2 bases, with 10 bases separating them. The CDR3 totals 14 residues. DNA of the CDR3: TGCGCCAGCAGCCAGACAGGTACCTACAATGAGCAGTTCTTC. As protein: CASSQTGTYNEQFF.

This chain connects TRBV11-2 to TRBJ1-6; D is ambiguous. Deletions cut 2 bases from V and 7 bases from J, with 12 bases between. CDR1 SGHAT and CDR2 FQNNGV come from the germline V gene. CDR3 length: 15 residues. CDR3 in amino acids: CASSLYTAPNSPLHF. Here the CDR3 DNA reads TGTGCCAGCAGCTTATATACAGCACCAAATTCACCCCTCCACTTT. Drawing the rest from reference TRBV11-2 and TRBJ1-6, the complete variable domain is EAGVAQSPRYKIIEKRQSVAFWCNPISGHATLYWYQQILGQGPKLLIQFQNNGVVDDSQLPKDRFSAERLKGVDSTLKIQPAKLEDSAVYLCASSLYTAPNSPLHFGNGTRLTVT.

The rearrangement joins TRBV5-1 to TRBJ2-5; the D gene is possibly TRBD2 (6 bases). The CDR3 totals 18 residues. The germline gives CDR1 SGHRS, CDR2 YFSETQ. V was shortened by 0 bases and J by 5 bases, with 23 bases between the two germline ends. CDR3 nucleotides: TGCGCCAGCAGCTTGGGTACCGGAGGGAGCCGAGGGCAGGAGACCCAGTACTTC. This encodes CASSLGTGGSRGQETQYF.

The gene calls are TRBV19 and TRBJ1-4, with 9 positions matching TRBD1. The CDR3 contains 15 residues. Germline-derived CDR1 and CDR2 are LNHDA and SQIVND (reference sequence). V lost 5 bases to trimming and J lost 8 bases; unmatched junction nucleotides: 9. The CDR3 nucleotides are TGTGCCAGTAGTCAGCACAGGGGGCGAGTAGAAAAACTGTTTTTT. This gives the protein CASSQHRGRVEKLFF. The entire variable domain, with the rest obtained from reference TRBV19 and TRBJ1-4, is as follows: DGGITQSPKYLFRKEGQNVTLSCEQNLNHDAMYWYRQDPGQGLRLIYYSQIVNDFQKGDIAEGYSVSREKKESFPLTVTSAQKNPTAFYLCASSQHRGRVEKLFFGSGTQLSVL.

As DNA, the CDR3 is TGCAGCGTCATCCCGACAGAAAGGGACAACGGGGAGCTGTTTTTT. As protein: CSVIPTERDNGELFF. V and J are TRBV29-1 and TRBJ2-2, with a tentative D call TRBD1 (6 bases). The V end was cut by 6 bases, the J end by 7 bases, with 21 bases between. This CDR3 region has 15 residues. The germline V gene encodes CDR1 SQVTM and CDR2 ANQGSEA.

This clone appeared once. The V call is TRBV9, the J call TRBJ2-4, with a possible D match to TRBD1 (7 bases). V was cut by 4 bases and J by 2 bases, with 10 bases left in between. CDR3 size: 14 residues. Germline CDR1 is SGDLS and CDR2 is YYNGEE. CDR3 residues: CASSQGGTKNIQYF. The CDR3 DNA is TGTGCCAGCAGCCAGGGGGGTACCAAAAACATTCAGTACTTC.

The chain is built from TRBV29-1 and TRBJ1-1; tentatively, D is TRBD1 (6 bases). CDR1 SQVTM and CDR2 ANQGSEA come from the germline V gene. The CDR3 runs 15 residues. Between the trimmed V and J ends, which lost 2 bases and 10 bases, there was a span of 23 bases. In nucleotides, the CDR3 is TGCAGCGTTGAAAGTGGAACAGGACAGCCAGGCCTAGCTTTCTTT. Amino acids: CSVESGTGQPGLAFF.

The sample holds one count of this clone. J is TRBJ1-1 and V is TRBV19; D unclear. With 7 bases removed from V and 4 bases from J, the gap between germline ends came to 10 bases. Germline CDR1 LNHDA, CDR2 SQIVND (reference sequence). The CDR3 sequence is 12 residues long. The CDR3 sequence: CASTHESTEAFF. The DNA of the CDR3 is TGTGCCAGTACCCATGAGAGCACTGAAGCTTTCTTT.

V is TRBV19 and J is TRBJ2-5, with 9 bases identical to TRBD1. The ends lost 5 bases at V and 5 bases at J; junction bases unmatched: 9. The CDR3 spans 15 residues. The germline V gene has CDR1 LNHDA and CDR2 SQIVND (reference sequence). This CDR3 is CASSPQQGARETQYF. In nucleotides, the CDR3 is TGTGCCAGTAGTCCCCAACAGGGGGCTAGGGAGACCCAGTACTTC.

The chain uses TRBV5-4 and TRBJ2-3, with a weak D call TRBD2 (6 bases). This CDR3 region has 14 residues. The germline gives CDR1 SGHNT, CDR2 YYREEE (reference sequence). V lost 4 bases and J 5 bases, leaving 14 bases between the germline ends. The CDR3 reads CASSRELARDTQYF. CDR3 sequence (DNA): TGTGCCAGCAGCCGGGAGCTAGCGAGAGATACGCAGTATTTT. The complete variable domain, with remaining parts taken from reference TRBV5-4 and TRBJ2-3, reads ETGVTQSPTHLIKTRGQQVTLRCSSQSGHNTVSWYQQALGQGPQFIFQYYREEENGRGNFPPRFSGLQFPNYSSELNVNALELDDSALYLCASSRELARDTQYFGPGTRLTVL.

V and J are TRBV4-1 and TRBJ2-7; 11 positions match TRBD2. Looked up from germline, CDR1 is MGHRA and CDR2 is YSYEKL. This CDR3 is 16 amino acids long. Trimming removed 2 bases from V and 2 bases from J; junction bases left unmatched: 5. The CDR3 spells CASSQPLSGRAYEQYF. DNA of the CDR3: TGCGCCAGCAGCCAACCACTTAGCGGGAGGGCCTACGAGCAGTACTTC.

The rearrangement links TRBV29-1 to TRBJ1-3; 8 bases agree with TRBD1. This CDR3 region has 14 residues. Germline V gene data show CDR1 as SQVTM and CDR2 as ANQGSEA. V was clipped by 5 bases and J by 4 bases; unmatched bases: 7. CDR3 sequence: CSVLGQATGNTIYF. CDR3 DNA: TGCAGCGTTTTGGGACAGGCCACGGGAAACACCATATATTTT.

The chain couples TRBV7-9 to TRBJ2-2, with TRBD2 as a possible D gene (5 bases). Deletions cut 2 bases from V and 5 bases from J, with 6 bases between. CDR1 and CDR2 (germline): SEHNR, FQNEAQ (reference sequence). CDR3 length: 13 amino acids. CDR3 amino acids: CASSLRGTGELFF. The CDR3 coding sequence is TGTGCCAGCAGCTTAAGAGGGACCGGGGAGCTGTTTTTT.

The chain couples TRBV19 to TRBJ2-7; 11 positions match TRBD2. V lost 8 bases and J lost 0; bases outside the gene matches: 6. The CDR3 contains 15 residues. Germline-derived CDR1 and CDR2 are LNHDA and SQIVND (reference sequence). CDR3 protein: CASGGLADSSYEQYF. CDR3 nucleotides: TGTGCCAGTGGGGGACTAGCGGATAGCTCCTACGAGCAGTACTTC.

The DNA of the CDR3 is TGTGCCAGCAGCGTAGGGACATCTTTCAATTCACCCCTCCACTTT. It encodes CASSVGTSFNSPLHF. J is TRBJ1-6 and V is TRBV9; a possible D gene is TRBD1 (5 bases). The CDR3 extends over 15 amino acids. V gave up 0 bases and J gave up 7 bases, with 11 bases separating them. Per the germline V gene, CDR1 is SGDLS and CDR2 is YYNGEE.

The rearrangement joins TRBV19 to TRBJ2-1; 8 bases are shared with TRBD2. This CDR3 contains 17 residues. V shed 5 bases, J shed 5 bases, and the junction held 14 bases outside the gene matches. The germline gives CDR1 LNHDA, CDR2 SQIVND (reference sequence). The CDR3 DNA reads as TGTGCCAGTAGTCGTCCAGCGGGAGTGAACCGCCACAATGAGCAGTTCTTC. It yields the protein CASSRPAGVNRHNEQFF.

The chain is built from TRBV2 and TRBJ2-3; TRBD2 aligns across 7 bases. The CDR3 spans 16 residues. V lost 3 bases, J lost 5 bases, and 11 bases stayed unmatched. Germline V lookup: CDR1 SNHLY, CDR2 FYNNEI. The CDR3 protein is CASSEGWRERLDTQYF. The CDR3 coding sequence is TGTGCCAGCAGTGAGGGGTGGCGGGAGAGATTAGATACGCAGTATTTT.

The chain couples TRBV29-1 to TRBJ2-1; D possibly corresponds to TRBD2 (6 bases). Looked up from germline, CDR1 is SQVTM and CDR2 is ANQGSEA. V lost 3 bases to trimming and J lost 2 bases, with 14 bases between them. CDR3 length: 15 amino acids. Written as DNA, the CDR3 is TGCAGCGTTGAGGGGGGAGGAAGGGCCTACAATGAGCAGTTCTTC. Translation: CSVEGGGRAYNEQFF.

V usage is TRBV6-5 and J usage is TRBJ2-3, with D possibly TRBD2 on 5 matching bases. Germline V CDR1 and CDR2: MNHEY, SVGAGI. The CDR3 totals 14 residues. The V end was cut by 1 base, the J end by 4 bases, with 9 bases between. The CDR3 loop is CASSYFPSPDTQYF. As DNA, the CDR3 is TGTGCCAGCAGTTACTTCCCTAGCCCAGATACGCAGTATTTT.

The chain has TRBV7-9 and TRBJ2-7, with 9 nucleotides matching TRBD1. The CDR3 sequence is 14 residues long. Germline trimming cut 5 bases from V and 4 bases from J; bases unmatched to any gene: 6. The germline gives CDR1 SEHNR, CDR2 FQNEAQ (reference sequence). The CDR3 coding sequence is TGTGCCAGCAGCCCCCGGGACAGGGTTTACGAGCAGTACTTC. This translates into CASSPRDRVYEQYF.

The chain carries TRBV9 and TRBJ2-5; D possibly corresponds to TRBD1 (5 bases). Germline V gives CDR1 SGDLS, CDR2 YYNGEE. V was clipped by 0 bases and J by 5 bases, with 14 bases between them. The CDR3 runs 15 residues. CDR3 sequence (DNA): TGTGCCAGCAGCGTAGACGCAGGGCTCCGTGAGACCCAGTACTTC. Translating gives CASSVDAGLRETQYF.

The V call is TRBV10-1, the J call TRBJ2-6; 9 bases agree with TRBD2. The CDR3 sequence is 16 residues long. Germline V gene lookup returns CDR1 WNHNN and CDR2 SYGVQD (reference sequence). The J segment lost 3 bases and the V segment lost 6 bases, leaving 6 bases of the junction unmatched. The DNA for the CDR3 is TGCGCCAGCAGCCCAGCGGGAGGCTTTGGGGCCAACGTCCTGACTTTC. This translates into CASSPAGGFGANVLTF.